The sequence of this T cell receptor (beta chain) was determined in a study of blood T cell repertoires in COVID-19. As for the study in general: PBMCs, B-cell-depleted T cells, or T cells provided the cDNA or gDNA that made up the material.

Here immunoSEQ multiplex PCR was the method, and the copy in TCRdb shows in-frame clones only, minus some. The sample lists tens of thousands of clones; more than 65% were seen once. The CDR3 spans 15 residues. Germline V CDR1 and CDR2: SGHNT, YENEEA. V was clipped by 1 base and J by 2 bases, with 12 bases between them. The source material was peripheral blood. The chain is built from TRBV11-3 and TRBJ2-7, with a possible D match to TRBD2 (5 bases). The receptor's source is a human donor in a cohort sampled during active COVID-19. The CDR3: CASSLGVEAAYEQYF. The CDR3 bases are TGTGCCAGCAGCTTAGGGGTGGAGGCAGCCTACGAGCAGTACTTC.